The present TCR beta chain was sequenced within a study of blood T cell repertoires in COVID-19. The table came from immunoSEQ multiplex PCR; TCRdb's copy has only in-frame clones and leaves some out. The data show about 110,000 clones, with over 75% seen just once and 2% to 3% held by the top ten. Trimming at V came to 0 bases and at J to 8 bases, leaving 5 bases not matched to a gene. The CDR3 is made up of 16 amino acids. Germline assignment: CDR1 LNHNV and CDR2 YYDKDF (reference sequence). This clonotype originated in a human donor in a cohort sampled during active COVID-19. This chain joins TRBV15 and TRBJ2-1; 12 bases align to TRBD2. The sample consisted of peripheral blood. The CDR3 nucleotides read TGTGCCACCAGCAGAGACGCTAGCGGGGGGGCAGATGAGCAGTTCTTC. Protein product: CATSRDASGGADEQFF.